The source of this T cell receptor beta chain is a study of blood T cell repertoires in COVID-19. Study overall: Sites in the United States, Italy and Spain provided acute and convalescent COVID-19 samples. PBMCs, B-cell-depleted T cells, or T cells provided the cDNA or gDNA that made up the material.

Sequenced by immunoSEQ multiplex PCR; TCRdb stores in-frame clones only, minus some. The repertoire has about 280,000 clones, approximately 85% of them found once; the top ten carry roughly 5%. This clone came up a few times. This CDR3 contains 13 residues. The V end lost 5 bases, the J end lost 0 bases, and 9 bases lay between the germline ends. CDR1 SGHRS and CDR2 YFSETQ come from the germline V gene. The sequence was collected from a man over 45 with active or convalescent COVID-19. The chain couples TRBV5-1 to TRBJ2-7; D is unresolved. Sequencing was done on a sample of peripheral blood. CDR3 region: CASSRGASYEQYF. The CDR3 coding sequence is TGCGCCAGCAGTCGCGGTGCCTCCTACGAGCAGTACTTC. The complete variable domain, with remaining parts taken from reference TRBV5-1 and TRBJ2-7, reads KAGVTQTPRYLIKTRGQQVTLSCSPISGHRSVSWYQQTPGQGLQFLFEYFSETQRNKGNFPGRFSGRQFSNSRSEMNVSTLELGDSALYLCASSRGASYEQYFGPGTRLTVT.